This T cell receptor (beta chain) was profiled in a study of T-cell memory formation after mild COVID-19. The junction had 8 bases not matched to a gene; V was cut back by 5 bases and J by 3 bases. The CDR3 sequence is 16 residues long. Germline lookup yields CDR1 SGHNT and CDR2 YYREEE (reference sequence). Study-level points and caveats: Chiefly within CM and EM were the contracting CD4+ clones; CD8+ ones were within EMRA. The pre-infection memory compartment contained some responding clones, suggesting cross-reactive memory joined.

For this clonotype: Antigen: not known.

TCRdb re-analysed the 5' RACE reads in MiXCR, keeping a single row per CDR3 protein. This table has about 350,000 distinct CDR3 sequences, approximately 15% appearing once. The source of this sequence is a man younger than 35 who had mild COVID-19 (a few samples of this study predate the infection). Cell type and time point are not known. The sequenced material came from PBMCs or a T cell subset sorted from them (not recorded which). The chain recombines TRBV5-4 with TRBJ2-1; 10 bases are shared with TRBD1. The CDR3 DNA sequence: TGTGCCAGCAGTCCCGGGACAGGGGTTAACTACAATGAGCAGTTCTTC. Translation gives CASSPGTGVNYNEQFF.